The 5 T cell receptor beta chains listed next were all sequenced from one sample in a study of blood T cell repertoires in COVID-19. Only in-frame clones appear in the TCRdb table, and some are missing; sequencing was by immunoSEQ multiplex PCR. Of more than 150,000 clones listed, roughly 92% are singletons. The material sequenced was peripheral blood. These receptors all stem from a man aged 25 to 45 with COVID-19, enrolled during active disease.

V usage is TRBV15 and J usage is TRBJ1-5; D is perhaps TRBD1 (5 bases). The CDR3 loop spans 15 amino acids. Germline V gene sequence: CDR1 LNHNV, CDR2 YYDKDF (reference sequence). V was pared by 0 bases and J by 4 bases, with 10 bases between. CDR3 in DNA: TGTGCCACCAGCAGAGATAAGGCAGGGAATCAGCCCCAGCATTTT. It codes for CATSRDKAGNQPQHF.

This chain links TRBV29-1 with TRBJ1-2; possible D gene TRBD1, 5 bases. Germline lookup yields CDR1 SQVTM and CDR2 ANQGSEA. V was shortened by 2 bases and J by 4 bases, with 11 bases between the two germline ends. The CDR3 is 13 residues long. The chain's CDR3 is CSVERPGFYGYTF. CDR3 sequence (DNA): TGCAGCGTTGAACGTCCAGGGTTCTATGGCTACACCTTC.

The rearrangement links TRBV6-6 to TRBJ2-1; the match to TRBD2 covers 10 bases. The junction had 4 bases not matched to a gene; V was cut back by 5 bases and J by 3 bases. The germline gives CDR1 MNHNY, CDR2 SVGAGI (reference sequence). This CDR3 spans 15 amino acids. This CDR3 reads CASSLSGGDYNEQFF. For the CDR3, the DNA is TGTGCCAGCAGTCTCAGCGGGGGGGACTACAATGAGCAGTTCTTC.

This chain joins TRBV7-9 and TRBJ2-7; 8 positions agree with TRBD2. The CDR3 runs to 14 residues. Per germline, CDR1 SEHNR and CDR2 FQNEAQ (reference sequence). The J segment lost 2 bases and the V segment lost 3 bases, leaving 3 bases of the junction unmatched. Here the CDR3 reads CASSFSGKTYEQYF. The CDR3 DNA reads as TGTGCCAGCAGCTTTAGCGGGAAGACCTACGAGCAGTACTTC.

This chain joins TRBV6-5 and TRBJ2-5, with D tentatively TRBD2 (5 bases). Between the trimmed V and J ends, which lost 6 bases and 5 bases, there was a span of 16 bases. CDR3 length: 14 amino acids. Germline V gene lookup returns CDR1 MNHEY and CDR2 SVGAGI. This CDR3 reads CASSDTRFGETQYF. The CDR3 nucleotides are TGTGCCAGCAGCGACACTAGGTTCGGTGAGACCCAGTACTTC.